The 22 T cell receptor beta chains reported below all come from one sample, sequenced in a study of T cells in Graves' hyperthyroidism and ophthalmopathy. Using RNA transcripts as the source, TCR beta CDR3 regions were amplified. HTBI primers drove first-round RT-PCR of the TCR CDR3. In TCRdb, the multiplex PCR reads were re-called with MiXCR into one record per CDR3 protein. The top ten hold 5.3% of the sample, which has a few hundred thousand distinct CDR3 sequences, about 13% seen once. Sequencing was performed on blood. These receptors came from a young woman with Graves' hyperthyroidism.

Many counts were recorded for this clonotype. The rearrangement joins TRBV4-2 to TRBJ2-7; D may be TRBD1 (6 bases). Germline CDR1 is LGHNA and CDR2 is YNFKEQ. V lost 1 base to trimming and J lost 2 bases, with 9 bases between them. The CDR3 sequence is 14 residues long. Here the CDR3 DNA reads TGTGCCAGCAGCCAAGGAGGACAGACCTACGAGCAGTACTTC. Protein product: CASSQGGQTYEQYF.

This clonotype was detected only a few times. This chain links TRBV3-1 with TRBJ2-3; no reliable D call. V was shortened by 2 bases and J by 2 bases, with 5 bases between the two germline ends. CDR1 is LGHDT, CDR2 YNNKEL, per germline (reference sequence). CDR3 length: 13 residues. The CDR3 is CASSQFHTDTQYF. The CDR3 DNA is TGTGCCAGCAGCCAATTCCACACAGATACGCAGTATTTT.

Regarding this clonotype: A much larger clone lies a single base off, so this may be a read error. V is TRBV29-1 and J is TRBJ2-3; D is possibly TRBD1 (6 bases). Trimming shortened V by 6 bases and J by 5 bases, and 15 bases separated the two germline ends. The CDR3 consists of 13 residues. Germline CDR1 SQVTM, CDR2 ANQGSEA. The CDR3 protein is CSVLEGVGDTQYF. In nucleotides, the CDR3 is TGCAGCGTCCTAGAGGGGGTGGGAGATACGCAGTATTTT.

Ten or more counts support this clonotype. This rearrangement joins TRBV13 to TRBJ2-5; TRBD1 matches 7 bases. From germline, CDR1 is PRHDT and CDR2 FYEKMQ (reference sequence). CDR3 length: 14 residues. The J segment lost 6 bases and the V segment lost 0 bases, leaving 4 bases of the junction unmatched. CDR3: CASSLGTGMKTQYF. Here the CDR3 DNA reads TGTGCCAGCAGCTTAGGGACAGGGATGAAGACCCAGTACTTC.

This chain joins TRBV6-1 and TRBJ1-2; 7 positions match TRBD1. The V gene's germline CDR1 is MNHNS and CDR2 SASEGT. This CDR3 has 15 residues. With V trimmed by 5 bases and J by 2 bases, 8 bases remained unmatched. The CDR3 DNA reads TGTGCCAGCAGTCCTCCGGGACAGCTAAACTATGGCTACACCTTC. It specifies CASSPPGQLNYGYTF.

This clonotype was seen at least ten times. The chain joins TRBV11-1 to TRBJ2-7, with unresolved D. V was pared by 2 bases and J by 3 bases, with 20 bases between. This CDR3 is 17 amino acids long. Germline V CDR1 and CDR2: SGHAT, FQDESV (reference sequence). The CDR3 here is CASSLFKGTADRYEQYF. The CDR3 nucleotides read TGTGCCAGCAGCTTATTTAAAGGAACGGCCGATCGCTACGAGCAGTACTTC. Filled out from reference TRBV11-1 and TRBJ2-7, the complete variable domain reads EAEVAQSPRYKITEKSQAVAFWCDPISGHATLYWYRQILGQGPELLVQFQDESVVDDSQLPKDRFSAERLKGVDSTLKIQPAELGDSAMYLCASSLFKGTADRYEQYFGPGTRLTVT.

This clonotype was seen ten or more times. The chain recombines TRBV3-1 with TRBJ2-5, with 7 bases matching TRBD2. Per germline, CDR1 LGHDT and CDR2 YNNKEL (reference sequence). The CDR3 loop spans 15 amino acids. Germline trimming cut 2 bases from V and 3 bases from J; bases unmatched to any gene: 6. CDR3 bases: TGTGCCAGCAGCCAACCGGGGGGAGGAGAAGAGACCCAGTACTTC. Translating it yields CASSQPGGGEETQYF.

In this sample, this clonotype turned up many times. This sequence joins TRBV29-1 and TRBJ2-7; no reliable D call. The ends were cut back, 2 bases at V and 1 base at J, with 15 bases in the middle. The CDR3 length is 15 residues. Germline V CDR1 and CDR2: SQVTM, ANQGSEA. This CDR3 is CSVESMQERSYEQYF. The CDR3 coding sequence is TGCAGCGTTGAATCCATGCAGGAAAGATCCTACGAGCAGTACTTC.

Only one count was recorded for this clonotype. This chain joins TRBV9 and TRBJ2-1; a weak D match, TRBD1 (6 bases). The CDR3 is 15 amino acids. The ends were cut back, 1 base at V and 0 bases at J, with 8 bases in the middle. Looked up from germline, CDR1 is SGDLS and CDR2 is YYNGEE. The CDR3 here is CASSVQGYSYNEQFF. CDR3 nucleotides: TGTGCCAGCAGCGTACAGGGGTACTCCTACAATGAGCAGTTCTTC.

This clonotype came up many times. V usage is TRBV20-1 and J usage is TRBJ1-1; no reliable D call. Trimming removed 3 bases at V and 4 bases at J, with 15 bases between. Germline V lookup: CDR1 DFQATT, CDR2 SNEGSKA (reference sequence). The CDR3 runs 14 residues. CDR3 DNA sequence: TGCAGTGCTAGCGCCGGGGTAGTGATCACTGAAGCTTTCTTT. Its translation: CSASAGVVITEAFF.

Many counts were recorded for this clonotype. V is TRBV20-1 and J is TRBJ2-7, with D unclear. Germline CDR1 and CDR2: DFQATT and SNEGSKA (reference sequence). V dropped 5 bases and J dropped 0 bases, with 8 bases sitting between them. The CDR3 length is 12 residues. The CDR3 nucleotides are TGCAGTGCTTTCCGGAGCTCCTACGAGCAGTACTTC. It codes for CSAFRSSYEQYF.

This clonotype was seen many times. J is TRBJ1-5 and V is TRBV11-2; 7 bases align to TRBD1. This CDR3 region has 15 residues. J was trimmed by 7 bases and V by 4 bases; bases with no gene match: 10. Germline lookup yields CDR1 SGHAT and CDR2 FQNNGV. CDR3 sequence: CASSYSVAGGQPQHF. CDR3 DNA: TGTGCCAGCAGCTACTCCGTGGCAGGGGGGCAGCCCCAGCATTTT.

This clonotype was recorded many times. The V call is TRBV6-2 or TRBV6-3, the J call TRBJ1-2, with D hard to call. The CDR3 length is 15 residues. Germline V gives CDR1 MNHEY, CDR2 SVGEGT. V lost 0 bases, J lost 4 bases, and 12 bases lay in between. The DNA of the CDR3 is TGTGCCAGCAGTTACTCGCTTCCGGGTGCCTATGGCTACACCTTC. Amino acid sequence: CASSYSLPGAYGYTF.

The rearrangement uses TRBV6-5 and TRBJ1-1; D possibly corresponds to TRBD1 (5 bases). CDR3 length equals 13 residues. V lost 2 bases and J lost 5, with 9 bases in between. Germline lookup yields CDR1 MNHEY and CDR2 SVGAGI. The CDR3 reads CASSYRGQTEAFF. CDR3 bases: TGTGCCAGCAGTTACCGGGGCCAGACTGAAGCTTTCTTT.

This clonotype was counted between two and nine times. The V and J genes are TRBV6-1 and TRBJ1-2, with TRBD1 identical over 8 bases. The J segment lost 6 bases and the V segment lost 5 bases, leaving 11 bases of the junction unmatched. Per germline, CDR1 MNHNS and CDR2 SASEGT. The CDR3 has 15 residues. The CDR3 region is CASSYETGAKDGYTF. The CDR3 DNA reads TGTGCCAGCAGTTATGAGACAGGGGCAAAGGATGGCTACACCTTC.

This clonotype has a handful of counts. The rearrangement links TRBV28 to TRBJ1-4; maybe TRBD1 (5 bases). This CDR3 is built from 14 residues. Germline CDR1 MDHEN, CDR2 SYDVKM. The germline V and J ends were trimmed by 6 bases and 14 bases, with 22 bases remaining between them. CDR3 residues: CASSSWAGTGNLFF. CDR3 nucleotide sequence: TGTGCCAGCAGCTCCTGGGCGGGGACGGGCAATCTGTTTTTT.

This clonotype has a count of ten or more. V gene TRBV3-1 combines with J gene TRBJ2-7, with no clear D. The germline V gene encodes CDR1 LGHDT and CDR2 YNNKEL (reference sequence). Trimming removed 3 bases at V and 2 bases at J, with 11 bases between. The CDR3 runs to 14 residues. CDR3 region: CASSQTRWAYEQYF. CDR3 DNA: TGTGCCAGCAGCCAGACGAGGTGGGCCTACGAGCAGTACTTC.

CDR3 residues: CASSRDRGPEQFF. As DNA, the CDR3 is TGTGCCAGCAGTCGTGACAGGGGGCCTGAGCAGTTCTTC. The rearrangement uses TRBV2 and TRBJ2-1, with 10 nucleotides matching TRBD1. V shed 5 bases and J 9 bases; nucleotides not matched to a gene: 4. CDR1 SNHLY and CDR2 FYNNEI come from the germline V gene. The CDR3 consists of 13 residues.

This clonotype was seen a single time. The V gene is TRBV11-2, the J gene TRBJ2-1; the match to TRBD2 covers 11 bases. There are 15 residues in the CDR3. Germline values: CDR1 SGHAT, CDR2 FQNNGV. J lost 12 bases, V lost 4 bases, and 11 bases had no gene match. The CDR3 coding sequence is TGTGCCAGCAGCTCCCCCTTAGTAGCGGGAGGGCCGCAGTTCTTC. This codes for CASSSPLVAGGPQFF.

The V call is TRBV11-2, the J call TRBJ2-3; the match to TRBD2 covers 10 bases. V was clipped by 1 base and J by 3 bases; unmatched bases: 4. The CDR3 has 16 residues. In germline, CDR1 is SGHAT, CDR2 FQNNGV. Here the CDR3 DNA reads TGTGCCAGCAGCTTAGGCCCACTAGCGGGAACAGATACGCAGTATTTT. Translated: CASSLGPLAGTDTQYF.

The V and J genes are TRBV19 and TRBJ1-5; D is unresolved. V was shortened by 5 bases and J by 0 bases, with 8 bases between the two germline ends. CDR3 size: 14 residues. Germline V gene sequence: CDR1 LNHDA, CDR2 SQIVND (reference sequence). CDR3 DNA: TGTGCCAGTAGTGTACAGAGTAGCAATCAGCCCCAGCATTTT. Its translation is CASSVQSSNQPQHF.

This clonotype was counted between two and nine times. The V gene is TRBV7-2, the J gene TRBJ1-1, with 9 bases lining up with TRBD1. J gave up 4 bases and V 3 bases, and 9 bases lay outside the gene matches. The CDR3 spans 16 residues. Germline CDR1 and CDR2: SGHTA and FQGNSA. The CDR3 is CASSLDRGLGVTEAFF. The CDR3, as DNA: TGTGCCAGCAGCTTGGACAGGGGTCTAGGGGTCACTGAAGCTTTCTTT.